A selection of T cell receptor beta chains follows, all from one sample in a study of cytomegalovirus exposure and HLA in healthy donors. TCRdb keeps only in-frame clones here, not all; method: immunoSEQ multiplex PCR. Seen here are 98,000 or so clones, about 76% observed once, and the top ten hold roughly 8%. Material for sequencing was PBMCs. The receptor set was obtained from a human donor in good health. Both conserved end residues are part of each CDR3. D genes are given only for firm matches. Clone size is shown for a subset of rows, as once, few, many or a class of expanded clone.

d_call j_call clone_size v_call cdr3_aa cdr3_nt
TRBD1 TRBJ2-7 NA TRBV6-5 CASGTQGAIVEQYF TGTGCCAGCGGCACACAGGGGGCGATAGTCGAGCAGTACTTC
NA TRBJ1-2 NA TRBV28 CASSFLQGGDGYTF TGTGCCAGCAGCTTCTTACAGGGAGGGGATGGCTACACCTTC
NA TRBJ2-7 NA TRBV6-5 CASSFGGRGAYEQYF TGTGCCAGCAGTTTTGGCGGCAGAGGAGCCTACGAGCAGTACTTC
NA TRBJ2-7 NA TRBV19 CASSIETRSSYEQYF TGTGCCAGTAGTATAGAGACAAGAAGCTCCTACGAGCAGTACTTC
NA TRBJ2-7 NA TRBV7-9 CASSFQSKQYF TGTGCCAGCAGCTTCCAATCTAAGCAGTACTTC
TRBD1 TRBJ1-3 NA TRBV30 CALYRGRGRNTIYF TGTGCCCTATACAGGGGGAGAGGAAGAAACACCATATATTTT
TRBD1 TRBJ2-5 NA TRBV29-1 CSVRGQLIQETQYF TGCAGCGTGAGGGGACAGCTAATCCAAGAGACCCAGTACTTC
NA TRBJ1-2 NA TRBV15 CATSNSRGSNYGYTF TGTGCCACCAGCAATTCCAGGGGAAGTAACTATGGCTACACCTTC
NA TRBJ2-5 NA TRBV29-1 CSVENSQETQYF TGCAGCGTAGAGAATTCCCAAGAGACCCAGTACTTC
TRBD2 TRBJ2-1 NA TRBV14 CASSQAAGGNNEQFF TGTGCCAGCAGCCAAGCAGCGGGAGGGAACAATGAGCAGTTCTTC
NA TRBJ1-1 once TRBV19 CASSHLRSSRLNTEAFF TGTGCCAGTAGCCATCTACGGAGCAGCCGGCTGAACACTGAAGCTTTCTTT
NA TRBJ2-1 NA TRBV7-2 CASSLREWRDYNEQFF TGTGCCAGCAGCTTAAGGGAGTGGAGGGACTACAATGAGCAGTTCTTC
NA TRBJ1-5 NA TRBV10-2 CASSESGVNQPQHF TGCGCCAGCAGTGAGTCCGGGGTAAATCAGCCCCAGCATTTT
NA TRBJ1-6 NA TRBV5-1 CASSWDTRDSPLHF TGCGCCAGCAGCTGGGACACTCGAGATTCACCCCTCCACTTT
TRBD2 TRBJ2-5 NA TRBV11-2 CASSLEGATSGIRGQETQYF TGTGCCAGCAGCTTAGAAGGCGCGACTAGCGGGATCAGGGGCCAAGAGACCCAGTACTTC
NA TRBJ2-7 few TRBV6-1 CASSALTYEQYF TGTGCCAGCAGTGCTCTTACCTACGAGCAGTACTTC
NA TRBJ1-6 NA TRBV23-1 CASREGRSPLHF TGCGCCAGCCGGGAAGGACGTTCACCCCTCCACTTT